The rows below give T cell receptor beta chains drawn from one sample of a study of identical twins. MiXCR was run by TCRdb on the 5' RACE reads, yielding one entry per CDR3 protein. The data show around 1.7 million distinct CDR3 sequences, about 32% seen once. Sequencing was carried out using cord blood. The source of these receptors is a newborn girl in good health. Each CDR3 is given with its conserved first and last residue. D genes are given only for firm matches. Expanded clones are given a class, and other clones once, few, many or no size at all.

TGTGCCAGCAGTTTAGCGGGGGTCCCCACCTACGAGCAGTACTTC,CASSLAGVPTYEQYF,.,TRBJ2-7,.,TRBV12-3/TRBV12-4
TGTGCCAGCAGCCTACATATACGACTAGTGGAGGAGCTGTTTTTT,CASSLHIRLVEELFF,.,TRBJ2-2,.,TRBV11-2
TGTGCCATCAGTGAGCCGACCGTCTTTGGTGAGCAGTACTTC,CAISEPTVFGEQYF,.,TRBJ2-7,.,TRBV10-3
TGTGCCAGCAGCGTAGCAGGGGCGGGCACTGAAGCTTTCTTT,CASSVAGAGTEAFF,once,TRBJ1-1,.,TRBV9
TGTGCCAGCAGTTACCTGTCTGGACGAGGAAGAGATGAAAAACTGTTTTTT,CASSYLSGRGRDEKLFF,many,TRBJ1-4,.,TRBV6-2/TRBV6-3
TGTGCCAGCAGCTACAGGGGTTCACCCCCCCACTTT,CASSYRGSPPHF,.,TRBJ1-6,TRBD1,TRBV7-9
TGTGCCAGCAGCCCCATCCGGGACTATGGGTTTTCCCACGAGCAGTACTTC,CASSPIRDYGFSHEQYF,few,TRBJ2-7,TRBD2,TRBV7-9
TGTGCCACCAGTGACCCTGGGACTGCTGGAGAGACCCAGTACTTC,CATSDPGTAGETQYF,.,TRBJ2-5,.,TRBV24-1
TGCGCCAGCAGCTTGGCGGGACACAACAATTCACCCCTCCACTTT,CASSLAGHNNSPLHF,few,TRBJ1-6,.,TRBV5-1
TGTGCCAGCAGCTTACGATCGGGAGGGCCGGAGACCCAGTACTTC,CASSLRSGGPETQYF,few,TRBJ2-5,TRBD2,TRBV7-9
TGCAGCGTTGTGATAGCGGGGTTCCATGAGCAGTTCTTC,CSVVIAGFHEQFF,few,TRBJ2-1,TRBD2,TRBV29-1
TGTGCCGGCAGACCCCCCTTAGAGCAGTTCTTC,CAGRPPLEQFF,.,TRBJ2-1,.,TRBV2
TGCAGTGCTAGAGGGGAAGGGGGCGTGTACGAGCGGTACTTC,CSARGEGGVYERYF,.,TRBJ2-4,TRBD1,TRBV20-1
TGTGCCAGCAGCCAACCTTTCAGGGGGCATGTTGACACTGAAGCTTTCTTT,CASSQPFRGHVDTEAFF,.,TRBJ1-1,TRBD1,TRBV4-2
TGTGCCAGCAGCCTTATAGCGGGAGGGAATGAGCAGTTCTTC,CASSLIAGGNEQFF,few,TRBJ2-1,TRBD2,TRBV7-2
TGTGCCAGCAGTTTAACAGGGGACCCCTATGGCTACACCTTC,CASSLTGDPYGYTF,few,TRBJ1-2,TRBD1,TRBV27
TGTGCCAGCAGACGGACAGGGGTTGGCTATGGCTACACCTTC,CASRRTGVGYGYTF,few,TRBJ1-2,TRBD1,TRBV27
TGTGCCAGCAGTTTGAGGGCCTGGACAGCACATCGAGAGACCCAGTACTTC,CASSLRAWTAHRETQYF,.,TRBJ2-5,.,TRBV12-3/TRBV12-4
TGCGCCAGCAGATCCACAGGGGAGGTCACAGATACGCAGTATTTT,CASRSTGEVTDTQYF,many,TRBJ2-3,.,TRBV5-1
TGCAGTGCTAGAGATCCCCACAGGGGGGCTAATGAAAAACTGTTTTTT,CSARDPHRGANEKLFF,.,TRBJ1-4,TRBD1,TRBV20-1
TGTGCCAGCAGCTTAGTACGCCGCGGTGAGCAGTTCTTC,CASSLVRRGEQFF,few,TRBJ2-1,.,TRBV13
TGTGCCAGCAGCCCACAGGGTGGAAACGAGCAGTACTTC,CASSPQGGNEQYF,few,TRBJ2-7,.,TRBV13
TGTGCCAGCAGCCAAGAGGGGACTAGCGGGGAGGCAGATACGCAGTATTTT,CASSQEGTSGEADTQYF,few,TRBJ2-3,TRBD2,TRBV4-2
TGTGCCAGCAGCAAAGGTGTTTATGCGGGAGGACTCGTCCTGGAGCAGTTCTTC,CASSKGVYAGGLVLEQFF,.,TRBJ2-1,.,TRBV21-1
TGCGCCAGCAGCCCTCTCCGGGACAGGGGGCCGTATGGGGCCAACGTCCTGACTTTC,CASSPLRDRGPYGANVLTF,.,TRBJ2-6,TRBD1,TRBV5-1
TGTGCCACCAGTGATCCCGGGGCGGGGAACACAGATACGCAGTATTTT,CATSDPGAGNTDTQYF,few,TRBJ2-3,.,TRBV24-1
TGTGCCAGCATTCCCCTGAACGCAGATACGCAGTATTTT,CASIPLNADTQYF,.,TRBJ2-3,.,TRBV25-1
TGTGCCAGCAGTCCCAGACTAGCCTACATCCAAGAGACCCAGTACTTC,CASSPRLAYIQETQYF,many,TRBJ2-5,TRBD2,TRBV27
TGCAGTGCGGAGACAGGGCCGCGAGAGACCCAGTACTTC,CSAETGPRETQYF,few,TRBJ2-5,TRBD1,TRBV20-1
TGTGCCAGCAGCTTATTTTATTCGACTAGCGGTTCAGATACGCAGTATTTT,CASSLFYSTSGSDTQYF,few,TRBJ2-3,TRBD2,TRBV7-2
TGTGCCAGCAGCCCGGGTGGACAGGGGCTGCGACAGCCCCAGCATTTT,CASSPGGQGLRQPQHF,.,TRBJ1-5,TRBD1,TRBV11-3
TGTGCCAGCAGTTTTTCCCGGGGGGACACTGAAGCTTTCTTT,CASSFSRGDTEAFF,few,TRBJ1-1,.,TRBV12-3/TRBV12-4
TGTGCCAGCAGCTTATCATTCGCGCACCCAGGGAATGAGCAGTTCTTC,CASSLSFAHPGNEQFF,many,TRBJ2-1,.,TRBV7-2
TGCAGTGCTAGGCGAACGAAAACACCTTACGAGCAGTACTTC,CSARRTKTPYEQYF,.,TRBJ2-7,.,TRBV20-1
TGCGCCAGCAGCCCCAAAGGGACTAGCGGGAGTTACGAGCAGTACTTC,CASSPKGTSGSYEQYF,few,TRBJ2-7,TRBD2,TRBV4-1
TGTGCCAGCAGTTTACCCGGGACGGGCTCCCAAGAGACCCAGTACTTC,CASSLPGTGSQETQYF,.,TRBJ2-5,.,TRBV28
TGTGCCAGCAGTTCCTCGATTGGGACAGGAAATTCACCCCTCCACTTT,CASSSSIGTGNSPLHF,.,TRBJ1-6,TRBD1,TRBV6-4
TGTGCCACCAGCAGAGATCCAGGGGGCTTATTCTCCTATAATTCACCCCTCCACTTT,CATSRDPGGLFSYNSPLHF,.,TRBJ1-6,TRBD1,TRBV15
TGTGCCAGCAGTTTAGTTCAGGTGACAGGGACCAACAATGAGCAGTCCTTC,CASSLVQVTGTNNEQSF,.,TRBJ2-1,TRBD1,TRBV27
TGTGCCAGCAGTCTGCCACTAGCGGGGCTAGCCAAAAACATTCAGTACTTC,CASSLPLAGLAKNIQYF,few,TRBJ2-4,TRBD2,TRBV6-1
TGCAGTGCTAGGTCTATAAATGAGCAGTTCTTC,CSARSINEQFF,many,TRBJ2-1,.,TRBV20-1
TGTGCCAGCAGTGTAACTGGGTTGCCGGTAACCTACGAGCAGTACTTC,CASSVTGLPVTYEQYF,few,TRBJ2-7,.,TRBV2
TGTGCCGGAGGACAGAGCTCCTACGAGCAGTACTTC,CAGGQSSYEQYF,few,TRBJ2-7,.,TRBV2
TGTGCCAGCACCCGGACTAGCGGGATAAACGAGCAGTACTTC,CASTRTSGINEQYF,.,TRBJ2-7,TRBD2,TRBV2
TGTGCCAGCAGCTCTCCTAGCGGGGCACGCTGGAGTGACGAGCAGTTCTTC,CASSSPSGARWSDEQFF,.,TRBJ2-1,TRBD2,TRBV6-2/TRBV6-3
TGTGCCAGCAGCGCCCGGGACAGAGACACAGATACGCAGTATTTT,CASSARDRDTDTQYF,few,TRBJ2-3,TRBD1,TRBV9
TGCGCCAGCAGCTTGGAAGCTAGCGGGTCTTACAATGAGCAGTTCTTC,CASSLEASGSYNEQFF,few,TRBJ2-1,TRBD2,TRBV5-1
TGTGCCAGCTCACGCACCGTAGGCACGGAGGCGAATTCACCCCTCCACTTT,CASSRTVGTEANSPLHF,.,TRBJ1-6,.,TRBV18
TGTGCCAGCAGTGGTGTGGACTATGGCTACACCTTC,CASSGVDYGYTF,few,TRBJ1-2,.,TRBV25-1
TGTGCCACCAGTGATTTGTGTGGACAGGGCCGATCACCCCCCCACTTT,CATSDLCGQGRSPPHF,.,TRBJ1-6,TRBD1,TRBV24-1